Below, 16 T cell receptor beta chains from the same sample are listed, as sequenced in a study of CD4 T cells in relation to SARS-CoV-2 and coronaviruses. Antigens of these TCRs are unknown. Data came from immunoSEQ multiplex PCR; TCRdb stores just in-frame clones and leaves some out. The sample yields 30,000 to 40,000 clones, 60% to 80% seen once. Sequences were obtained from memory CD4+ T cells from PBMCs, cultured in vitro. The receptors were sampled from an adult with COVID-19.

This clone has a single count. V is TRBV9 and J is TRBJ2-1; TRBD2 is a possible D gene (6 bases). Looked up from germline, CDR1 is SGDLS and CDR2 is YYNGEE. CDR3 length equals 15 residues. Trimming cost V 1 base and J 6 bases, with 14 bases left between them. This CDR3 reads CASSVTAGRFNEQFF. CDR3 sequence (DNA): TGTGCCAGCAGCGTAACGGCGGGACGCTTCAATGAGCAGTTCTTC.

This chain joins TRBV11-2 and TRBJ2-7; TRBD2 agrees at 7 bases. Per germline, CDR1 SGHAT and CDR2 FQNNGV. V was pared by 5 bases and J by 6 bases, with 7 bases of the junction left unmatched. The CDR3 runs to 13 residues. The CDR3 nucleotides are TGTGCCAGCAGCCCAAGCGGGACTCCCGAGCAGTACTTC. Protein sequence: CASSPSGTPEQYF.

The rearrangement uses TRBV6-2 or TRBV6-3 and TRBJ2-3; 9 bases line up with TRBD1. The V segment lost 6 bases and the J segment 2 bases; nucleotides outside the gene matches: 6. The CDR3 runs to 15 residues. CDR1 MNHEY and CDR2 SVGEGT come from the germline V gene. Here the CDR3 reads CASSPGTGHTDTQYF. The CDR3 DNA is TGTGCCAGCAGCCCCGGGACAGGGCACACAGATACGCAGTATTTT.

The CDR3 is CASREQGNSNQPQHF. In DNA, the CDR3 is TGTGCCAGCAGAGAACAGGGGAATAGCAATCAGCCCCAGCATTTT. V and J are TRBV6-4 and TRBJ1-5; TRBD1 matches at 7 bases. This CDR3 spans 15 amino acids. Germline loops: CDR1 MRHNA, CDR2 SNTAGT. The V gene end was trimmed by 6 bases and the J gene end by 0 bases; junction bases not matched to a gene: 5.

The V call is TRBV6-1, the J call TRBJ2-3; D gene unclear. The germline V gene encodes CDR1 MNHNS and CDR2 SASEGT. V lost 2 bases and J lost 2, with 5 bases in between. This CDR3 region has 13 residues. The CDR3 reads CASSEQDTDTQYF. The CDR3 DNA reads as TGTGCCAGCAGTGAACAGGACACAGATACGCAGTATTTT.

V and J are TRBV7-6 and TRBJ1-6, with D perhaps TRBD1 (6 bases). CDR3 length: 15 amino acids. In germline, CDR1 is SGHVS, CDR2 FNYEAQ. The ends were cut back, 5 bases at V and 7 bases at J, with 15 bases in the middle. Written as DNA, the CDR3 is TGTGCCAGCAGCGCCCGCCCGGGGGGCAATTCACCCCTCCACTTT. This encodes CASSARPGGNSPLHF.

This chain connects TRBV3-1 (or the pseudogene TRBV3-2) to TRBJ2-3; tentative D call: TRBD2 (7 bases). Germline CDR1 and CDR2: LGHDT and YNNKEL (reference sequence). V lost 1 base to trimming and J lost 7 bases, with 12 bases between them. The CDR3 length is 14 residues. The CDR3 loop is CASSQGGGGNTQYF. Here the CDR3 DNA reads TGTGCCAGCAGCCAAGGAGGGGGGGGGAATACGCAGTATTTT.

This chain joins TRBV9 and TRBJ1-2, with 7 bases matching TRBD1. The CDR3 is 15 residues long. J was trimmed by 8 bases and V by 4 bases; bases with no gene match: 14. The germline gives CDR1 SGDLS, CDR2 YYNGEE. For the CDR3, the DNA is TGTGCCAGCAGCCGCCCGGGACAGTCTTGGAACGGCTACACCTTC. The encoded protein is CASSRPGQSWNGYTF.

The gene calls are TRBV11-1 and TRBJ1-6, with D possibly TRBD1 on 6 matching bases. Germline-derived CDR1 and CDR2 are SGHAT and FQDESV (reference sequence). Deletions cut 3 bases from V and 7 bases from J, with 10 bases between. This CDR3 is built from 14 residues. The CDR3 loop is CASSLTGLNSPLHF. The CDR3 coding sequence is TGTGCCAGCAGCTTGACAGGACTGAATTCACCCCTCCACTTT.

This clone was counted a few times. This chain uses TRBV7-9 with TRBJ2-1; D call uncertain. V was clipped by 0 bases and J by 4 bases, with 10 bases between them. There are 15 residues in the CDR3. Germline CDR1 and CDR2: SEHNR and FQNEAQ (reference sequence). The chain's CDR3 is CASSLAGLGYNEQFF. CDR3 nucleotide sequence: TGTGCCAGCAGCTTAGCGGGTCTAGGATACAATGAGCAGTTCTTC.

The CDR3 nucleotides read TGTGCCAGCAGCTCAATAGTTGTTAGAGGGCAGCCCCAGCATTTT. Translation: CASSSIVVRGQPQHF. The chain carries TRBV7-4 and TRBJ1-5, with D uncertain. The germline V gene encodes CDR1 SGHVT and CDR2 SQSDAQ. V lost 4 bases, J lost 7 bases, and 17 bases lay in between. CDR3 length equals 15 residues.

CDR3 sequence (DNA): TGTGCCAGCAGTTTAGAGGGGGGTGAAAAACTGTTTTTT. It specifies CASSLEGGEKLFF. V usage is TRBV12-3 or TRBV12-4 and J usage is TRBJ1-4, with a weak D call TRBD1 (6 bases). The CDR3 length is 13 residues. Trimming pared 1 base from V and 7 bases from J, leaving 7 bases between.

This clone was seen more than once but under ten times. The chain links TRBV5-8 to TRBJ2-7; no firm D call. The CDR3 loop spans 13 amino acids. The V end lost 0 bases, the J end lost 2 bases, and 6 bases lay between the germline ends. Germline V CDR1 and CDR2: SGHTS, YDEGEE. This chain's CDR3 is CASSLDQTYEQYF. For the CDR3, the DNA is TGTGCCAGCAGCTTGGATCAGACCTACGAGCAGTACTTC.

V is TRBV24-1 and J is TRBJ1-3; 9 bases map to TRBD1. The J segment lost 4 bases and the V segment lost 5 bases, leaving 5 bases of the junction unmatched. CDR1 and CDR2 (germline): KGHDR, SFDVKD. This CDR3 is built from 15 residues. This CDR3 reads CATSAPGQGGNTIYF. Here the CDR3 DNA reads TGTGCCACCAGTGCCCCGGGACAGGGAGGAAACACCATATATTTT.

The chain joins TRBV4-1 to TRBJ1-1; unclear D gene. V was pared by 2 bases and J by 1 base, with 11 bases between. CDR3 length: 15 residues. Germline CDR1 and CDR2: MGHRA and YSYEKL. The CDR3 region has the DNA TGCGCCAGCAGCCAAACAGTTCTCGGGAACACTGAAGCTTTCTTT. It is translated as CASSQTVLGNTEAFF.

A few counts support this clone. The genes are TRBV7-3 and TRBJ1-6; TRBD1 agrees at 8 bases. V shed 8 bases and J 8 bases; nucleotides not matched to a gene: 5. Germline CDR1 SGHTA, CDR2 FQGTGA. The CDR3 totals 13 residues. CDR3 sequence (DNA): TGTGCCAGCTCCTCGGACAGGGATTCACCCCTCCACTTT. Translation gives CASSSDRDSPLHF.